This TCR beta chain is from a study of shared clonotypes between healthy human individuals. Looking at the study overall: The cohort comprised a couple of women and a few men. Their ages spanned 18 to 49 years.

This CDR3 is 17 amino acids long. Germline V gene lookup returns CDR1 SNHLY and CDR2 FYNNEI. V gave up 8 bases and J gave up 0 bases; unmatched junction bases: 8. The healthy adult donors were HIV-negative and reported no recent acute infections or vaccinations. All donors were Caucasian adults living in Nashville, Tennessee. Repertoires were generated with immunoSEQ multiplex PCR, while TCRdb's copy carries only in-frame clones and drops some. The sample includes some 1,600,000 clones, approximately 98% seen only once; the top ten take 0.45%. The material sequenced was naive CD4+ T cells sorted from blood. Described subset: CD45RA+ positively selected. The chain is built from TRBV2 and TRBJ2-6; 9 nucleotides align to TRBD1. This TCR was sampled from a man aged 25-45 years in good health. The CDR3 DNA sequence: TGTGCCAGCGCACCCGGGACAGGGAACTCTGGGGCCAACGTCCTGACTTTC. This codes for CASAPGTGNSGANVLTF.